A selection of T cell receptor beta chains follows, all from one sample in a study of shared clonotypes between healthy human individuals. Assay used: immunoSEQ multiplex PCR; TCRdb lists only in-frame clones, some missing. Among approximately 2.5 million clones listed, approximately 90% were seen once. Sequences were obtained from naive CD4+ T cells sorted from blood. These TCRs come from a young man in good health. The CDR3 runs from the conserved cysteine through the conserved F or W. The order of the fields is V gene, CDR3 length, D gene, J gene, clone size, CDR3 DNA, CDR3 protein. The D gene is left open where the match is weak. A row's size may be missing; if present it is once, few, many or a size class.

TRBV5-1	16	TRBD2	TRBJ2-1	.	TGCGCCAGCAGGACACCGGGACTAGCGGGAGTTAATGAGCAGTTCTTC	CASRTPGLAGVNEQFF
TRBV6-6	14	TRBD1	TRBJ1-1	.	TGTGCCAGCAGGTCGGACAGGACAAACACTGAAGCTTTCTTT	CASRSDRTNTEAFF
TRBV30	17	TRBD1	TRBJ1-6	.	TGTGCCTGGAGTCACGGAGGGGACAGGGGCCTCAATTCACCCCTCCACTTT	CAWSHGGDRGLNSPLHF
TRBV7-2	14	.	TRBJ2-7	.	TGTGCCAGCAGCGGAAACCAAAAAGGACAGCTCCCGTACTTC	CASSGNQKGQLPYF
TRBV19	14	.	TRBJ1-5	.	TGTGCCAGTAGTAGGGGGCGCGACAATCAGCCCCAGCATTTT	CASSRGRDNQPQHF
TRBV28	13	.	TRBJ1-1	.	TGTGCCAGCACCCCTTTTAGGGACACTGAAGCTTTCTTT	CASTPFRDTEAFF
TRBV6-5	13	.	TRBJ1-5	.	TGTGCCAGCTCTACGGGTGGCCATCAGCCCCAGCATTTT	CASSTGGHQPQHF
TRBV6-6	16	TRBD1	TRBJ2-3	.	TGTGCCAGCAGCAATCCAGGACAGGGCTCAGTGTATACGCAGTATTTT	CASSNPGQGSVYTQYF
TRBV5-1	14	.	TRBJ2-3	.	TGCGCCAGCAGCCCGGGAGACAGCACAGATACGCAGTATTTT	CASSPGDSTDTQYF
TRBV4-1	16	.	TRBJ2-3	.	TGCGCCAGCAGCCAAGAGGTTGCCAGAAACACAGATACGCAGTATTTT	CASSQEVARNTDTQYF
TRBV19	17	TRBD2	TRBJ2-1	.	TGTGCCAGTAGTCCCGGGACTAGCGGGGGGGCGATTGGTGAGCAGTTCTTC	CASSPGTSGGAIGEQFF
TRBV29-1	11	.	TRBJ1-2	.	TGCAGCGTCGGCGTAGGGTATGGCTACACCTTC	CSVGVGYGYTF
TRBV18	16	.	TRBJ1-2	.	TGTGCCAGCTCACAGGGGAGCACCCCCCGGGACTATGGCTACACCTTC	CASSQGSTPRDYGYTF
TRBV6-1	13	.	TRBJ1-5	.	TGTGCCAGCAGTGAAGGGCCCATTCAGCCCCAGCATTTT	CASSEGPIQPQHF
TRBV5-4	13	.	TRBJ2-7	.	TGTGCCAGCAGCAACAGGGGAGGCAGCGAGCAGTACTTC	CASSNRGGSEQYF
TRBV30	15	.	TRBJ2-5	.	TGTGCCTGGAGTGTAGGTGGGCGGCAAAAGGAGACCCAGTACTTC	CAWSVGGRQKETQYF
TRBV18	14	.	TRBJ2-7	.	TGTGCCAGCTCACCACTTGGGGGAGGCTACGAGCAGTACTTC	CASSPLGGGYEQYF
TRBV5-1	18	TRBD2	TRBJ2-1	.	TGCGCCAGCAGCTTCGGACTAGCGGGGGAAGCCCCAGGGCTGGAGCAGTTCTTC	CASSFGLAGEAPGLEQFF
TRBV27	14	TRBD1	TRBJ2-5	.	TGTGCCAGCAGTCCGATAGGGACAGGAGAGACCCAGTACTTC	CASSPIGTGETQYF
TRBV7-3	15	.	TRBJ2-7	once	TGTGCCAGCAGCTTAACGAGGGGGGGCTTTTCCGAGCAGTACTTC	CASSLTRGGFSEQYF
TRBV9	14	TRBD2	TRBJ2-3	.	TGTGCCAGCAGTATGGGACTATCCACAGATACGCAGTATTTT	CASSMGLSTDTQYF
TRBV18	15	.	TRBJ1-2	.	TGTGCCAGCTCACCACCGGAAGGGCTCGGCGGGGGCTACACCTTC	CASSPPEGLGGGYTF
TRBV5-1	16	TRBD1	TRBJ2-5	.	TGCGCCAGCAGCTTGGTTTTGGGGACAGGGATAGAGACCCAGTACTTC	CASSLVLGTGIETQYF
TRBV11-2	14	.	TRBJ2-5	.	TGTGCCAGCAGCACCACCCGCCCGGGGGAGACCCAGTACTTC	CASSTTRPGETQYF
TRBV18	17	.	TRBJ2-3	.	TGTGCCAGCTCACCCCTGAGCGGACCGACAATAGCTGATACGCAGTATTTT	CASSPLSGPTIADTQYF
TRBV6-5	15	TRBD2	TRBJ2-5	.	TGTGCCAGCAGTTACTCGGGCGGGAGTCAGGAGACCCAGTACTTC	CASSYSGGSQETQYF
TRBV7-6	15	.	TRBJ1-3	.	TGTGCCAGCAGCCATCCACGGTTCTCTGGAAACACCATATATTTT	CASSHPRFSGNTIYF
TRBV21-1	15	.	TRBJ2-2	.	TGTGCCAGCAGCCTAGGACAGGTGAACACCGGGGAGCTGTTTTTT	CASSLGQVNTGELFF
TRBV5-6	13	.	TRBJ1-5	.	TGTGCCAGCAGCTTCGTCGGAAATCAGCCCCAGCATTTT	CASSFVGNQPQHF
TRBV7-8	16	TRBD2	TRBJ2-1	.	TGTGCCAGCAGCTCTAATAGCGGGGGGTTGGTTAATGAGCAGTTCTTC	CASSSNSGGLVNEQFF
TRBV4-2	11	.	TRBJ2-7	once	TGTGCCAGCAGCCAAGACTACGAGCAGTACTTC	CASSQDYEQYF
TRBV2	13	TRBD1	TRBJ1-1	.	TGTGCCGTTACGGGACAGGGACCCACTGAAGCTTTCTTT	CAVTGQGPTEAFF
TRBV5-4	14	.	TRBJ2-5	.	TGTGCCAGCAGCTTAACAGGCCCCCAAGAGACCCAGTACTTC	CASSLTGPQETQYF
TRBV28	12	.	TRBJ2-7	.	TGTGCCAGCAGCATACAGGGAAACGAGCAGTACTTC	CASSIQGNEQYF
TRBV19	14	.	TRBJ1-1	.	TGTGCCAGTAGTATTACCGGCGGGAACACTGAAGCTTTCTTT	CASSITGGNTEAFF
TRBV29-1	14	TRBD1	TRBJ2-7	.	TGCAGCGCCCGACAGGGCAGTGGATCGGCCGAGCAGTACTTC	CSARQGSGSAEQYF
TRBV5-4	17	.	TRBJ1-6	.	TGTGCCAGCAGCCCTGGGTCCCCGCCCACGGGGAATTCACCCCTCCACTTT	CASSPGSPPTGNSPLHF